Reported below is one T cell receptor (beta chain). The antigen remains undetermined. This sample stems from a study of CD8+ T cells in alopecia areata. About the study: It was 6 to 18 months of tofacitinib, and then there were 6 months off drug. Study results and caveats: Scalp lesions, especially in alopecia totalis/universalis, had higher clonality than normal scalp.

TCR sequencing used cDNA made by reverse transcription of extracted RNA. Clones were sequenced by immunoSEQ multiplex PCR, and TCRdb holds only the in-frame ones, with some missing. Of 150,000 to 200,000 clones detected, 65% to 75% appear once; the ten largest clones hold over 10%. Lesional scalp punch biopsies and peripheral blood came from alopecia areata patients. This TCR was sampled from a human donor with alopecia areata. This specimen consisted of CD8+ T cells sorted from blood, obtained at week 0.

The CDR3 DNA sequence: TGTGCCAGCAAGGGGGACAGGGGCGAGCAGTACTTC. Protein: CASKGDRGEQYF. The V gene is TRBV2, the J gene TRBJ2-7; TRBD1 matches 10 bases. The J segment lost 6 bases and the V segment lost 7 bases, leaving 3 bases of the junction unmatched. Germline V gene data show CDR1 as SNHLY and CDR2 as FYNNEI. CDR3 length: 12 residues.